This is a list of T cell receptor beta chains from one sample in a study of Ad26.COV2.S vaccination and SARS-CoV-2 variants. Only in-frame clones appear in the TCRdb table, and some are missing; sequencing was by immunoSEQ multiplex PCR. This table holds approximately 450,000 clones, approximately 90% found once. The material was peripheral blood, obtained in a trial of Ad26.COV2.S vaccine versus placebo. Receptor source: a person aged 18-60 years who received the Ad26.COV2.S COVID-19 vaccine or a placebo. Each CDR3 is given with its conserved first and last residue. Clone sizes are given selectively: once, few, many, or a class where the clone is expanded.

cdr3_aa	cdr3_length	clone_size	v_call
CSVGGPHYGYTF	12	NA	TRBV29-1
CASTTREGRYEQYF	14	few	TRBV14
CASSIIGQPAYEQYF	15	NA	TRBV19
CASTRDRGNTEAFF	14	NA	TRBV2
CASSLVPLRGAETQYF	16	NA	TRBV11-2
CASSNDGVAVYGYTF	15	NA	TRBV7-9
CASSLEYSSNQPQHF	15	NA	TRBV11-2
CASSVVAGSTDTQYF	15	once	TRBV9
CASRGGFEQFF	11	NA	TRBV19
CASTPPLGANTEAFF	15	NA	TRBV2
CASSPGLNTEAFF	13	NA	TRBV2
CASSSQQGAYEQYF	14	NA	TRBV7-9
CASSRLPTYNEQFF	14	NA	TRBV7-2